The T cell receptor (beta chain) under discussion was sequenced for a study of T cells in Graves' hyperthyroidism and ophthalmopathy. Of note for this clonotype: Its antigen is as yet unknown. At one end the junction does not follow the germline gene, possibly because of a read error.

Researchers amplified the TCR beta CDR3 regions from RNA transcripts. TCR CDR3 regions were first amplified by RT-PCR with HTBI primers. Via MiXCR, TCRdb re-called the multiplex PCR reads, giving one row per CDR3 protein. The sample consists of some 800,000 distinct CDR3 sequences, over 35% of them appearing once. Germline CDR1 and CDR2: SEHNR and FQNEAQ (reference sequence). The CDR3 totals 15 residues. Over 18 months, lack of ophthalmopathy progression marked Graves' hyperthyroidism as stable. Exclusion of patients followed from uncontrolled infection, other autoimmune disease, pregnancy or lactation. General study results and limits: Most thyroid clonotypes that were expanded above 0.001 also turned up in blood. By a 13 V-J model, ophthalmopathy was set apart from stable hyperthyroidism.

This TCR derives from a man younger than 35 with Graves' hyperthyroidism. The genes are TRBV7-9 and TRBJ2-7; TRBD1 agrees at 7 bases. The sequenced sample consisted of blood. The CDR3 region has the DNA TGTGCTAGCAGCTTAGGGCAGGGGGAAGCCTACGAGCAGTACTTC. As protein: CASSLGQGEAYEQYF.